The 9 T cell receptor beta chains reported below all come from one sample, sequenced in a study of T cells after yellow fever vaccination. MiXCR was run by TCRdb on the 5' RACE reads, yielding one entry per CDR3 protein. The top ten hold more than 10% of the sample, which has over 25,000 distinct CDR3 sequences, 10% to 13% seen once. The sequencing used PBMCs, either bulk or a sorted T-cell subset (CD4+, CD8+, memory, or dextramer-sorted; not recorded which), collected around 15 days after the first yellow fever vaccination. These receptor sequences come from a man aged 18-30 years who received the YFV17D yellow fever vaccine.

Many counts were recorded for this clonotype. This chain links TRBV7-2 with TRBJ1-3; D possibly corresponds to TRBD1 (5 bases). Germline V lookup: CDR1 SGHTA, CDR2 FQGNSA. Trimming took off 5 bases at V and 0 bases at J, with 14 bases between the two ends. The CDR3 has 16 residues. The CDR3 nucleotides are TGTGCCAGCAGCGGAAGACAGCGATACTCTGGAAACACCATATATTTT. Encoded protein: CASSGRQRYSGNTIYF.

This clonotype appeared many times. This sequence joins TRBV5-1 and TRBJ2-6, with 8 positions matching TRBD1. CDR1 is SGHRS, CDR2 YFSETQ, per germline. With V trimmed by 6 bases and J by 0 bases, 5 bases remained unmatched. The CDR3 runs to 16 residues. As DNA, the CDR3 is TGCGCCAGCACGTTCAGGGGGCACTCTGGGGCCAACGTCCTGACTTTC. Protein: CASTFRGHSGANVLTF.

The sample holds many counts of this clonotype. The chain links TRBV4-2 to TRBJ2-5, with a possible D match to TRBD2 (5 bases). The V gene's germline CDR1 is LGHNA and CDR2 YNFKEQ. This CDR3 is built from 14 residues. Trimming cost V 2 bases and J 5 bases, with 12 bases left between them. In DNA, the CDR3 is TGTGCCAGCAGCCAACCGGGGAGCCGGGAGACCCAGTACTTC. Translation gives CASSQPGSRETQYF.

This clonotype was seen ten or more times. The rearrangement links TRBV6-5 to TRBJ2-6; unclear D gene. Between the trimmed V and J ends, which lost 1 base and 1 base, there was a span of 8 bases. This CDR3 spans 16 amino acids. Germline CDR1 reads MNHEY; CDR2 reads SVGAGI. The CDR3 sequence: CASSYFGTSGANVLTF. In DNA form, the CDR3 reads TGTGCCAGCAGTTACTTCGGAACATCTGGGGCCAACGTCCTGACTTTC.

Regarding this clonotype: A much bigger clone sits one base away, suggesting this may be a read error. This chain joins TRBV10-3 and TRBJ2-2, with no clear D. The V gene's germline CDR1 is ENHRY and CDR2 SYGVKD. This CDR3 has 12 residues. CDR3 coding DNA: TGTGCCACCAGTGAAGACACCGGGGAGCTGTTTTTT. Protein: CATSEDTGELFF.

This clonotype was observed at least ten times. V gene TRBV20-1 combines with J gene TRBJ2-1; 13 bases fit TRBD2. The germline CDR1 and CDR2 sequences are DFQATT and SNEGSKA (reference sequence). The CDR3 totals 14 residues. This CDR3 is CSLLTSGGAGEQFF. In nucleotides, the CDR3 is TGCAGCCTACTAACTAGCGGGGGGGCGGGTGAGCAGTTCTTC.

In this sample, this clonotype turned up many times. The rearrangement links TRBV20-1 to TRBJ2-1, with TRBD2 matching over 9 bases. Germline lookup yields CDR1 DFQATT and CDR2 SNEGSKA (reference sequence). Trimming removed 0 bases from V and 9 bases from J; junction bases left unmatched: 3. The CDR3 is 13 amino acids. The CDR3 bases are TGCAGTGCTAGAGAAATTAGCGGGGGTGAGCAGTTCTTC. Translation: CSAREISGGEQFF.

In this sample, this clonotype turned up many times. The gene calls are TRBV23-1 and TRBJ2-7; a weak D match, TRBD2 (7 bases). TRBV23-1 is marked as an open reading frame, function uncertain. V was cut by 4 bases and J by 7 bases, with 23 bases left in between. The CDR3 covers 16 residues. CDR3: CASSRSGTSEEREQYF. In DNA, the CDR3 is TGCGCCAGCAGTCGCAGCGGGACATCAGAGGAGCGGGAGCAGTACTTC.

At least ten counts were recorded for this clonotype. The rearrangement uses TRBV5-1 and TRBJ2-1, with a possible D match to TRBD1 (6 bases). Between the trimmed V and J ends, which lost 4 bases and 7 bases, there was a span of 12 bases. The CDR3 consists of 13 residues. Germline V gene lookup returns CDR1 SGHRS and CDR2 YFSETQ. CDR3 region: CASSTPQGNEQFF. CDR3 DNA: TGCGCCAGCAGCACCCCTCAGGGGAATGAGCAGTTCTTC.